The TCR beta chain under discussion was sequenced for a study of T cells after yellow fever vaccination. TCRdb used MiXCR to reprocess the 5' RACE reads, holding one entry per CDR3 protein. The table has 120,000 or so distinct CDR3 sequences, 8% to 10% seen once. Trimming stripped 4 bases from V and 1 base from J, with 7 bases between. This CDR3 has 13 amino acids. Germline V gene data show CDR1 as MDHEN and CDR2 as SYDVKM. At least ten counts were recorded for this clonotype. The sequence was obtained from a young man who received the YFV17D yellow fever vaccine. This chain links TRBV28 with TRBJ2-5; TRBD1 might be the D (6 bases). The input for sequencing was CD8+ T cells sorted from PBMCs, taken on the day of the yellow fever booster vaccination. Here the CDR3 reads CASSWTVQETQYF. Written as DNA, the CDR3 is TGTGCCAGCAGTTGGACAGTCCAAGAGACCCAGTACTTC.